The clone carrying this T cell receptor beta chain was recorded at least ten times. The antigen remains unidentified. This entry comes from a study of T cells after yellow fever vaccination. Looking at the study overall: Fractions with few cells were prepared using SMART-Seq v4 Ultra Low Input.

A single record per CDR3 protein comes from TCRdb applying MiXCR to the 5' RACE reads. The data contain tens of thousands of distinct CDR3 sequences, about 7.8% of them singletons. Study-wide points: Contamination of FACS-sorted repertoires by abundant clonotypes from the bulk population could occur.

The CDR3 is made up of 15 amino acids. Looked up from germline, CDR1 is MNHEY and CDR2 is SVGAGI. With 2 bases removed from V and 0 bases from J, the gap between germline ends came to 11 bases. The specimen comprised CD8+ T cells sorted from PBMCs, sampled 15 days after the yellow fever booster vaccination. The origin of this receptor is a young man who received the YFV17D yellow fever vaccine. The rearrangement joins TRBV6-5 to TRBJ2-7, with D possibly being TRBD1 (6 bases). CDR3 nucleotides: TGTGCCAGCAGTTACGGGCAGGGGAGCTCCTACGAGCAGTACTTC. Its protein is CASSYGQGSSYEQYF.